The 18 T cell receptor beta chains in this list originate from one sample, sequenced in a study of control samples from healthy donors and cancer patients. TCRdb keeps only in-frame clones here, not all; method: immunoSEQ multiplex PCR. Here the sample spans approximately 72,000 clones, around nine tenths being singletons. Sequencing was performed on blood. The origin of the receptors is a man aged 50-59 years in good health.

The chain links TRBV16 to TRBJ1-1; TRBD1 matches 7 bases. Germline-derived CDR1 and CDR2 are KGHSY and FQNENV. CDR3 size: 13 residues. J lost 10 bases, V lost 0 bases, and 5 bases had no gene match. CDR3 DNA sequence: TGTGCCAGCAGCCAATCACAGGGGTCGGGAGCTTTCTTT. This encodes CASSQSQGSGAFF.

The V gene is TRBV7-8, the J gene TRBJ1-4; 10 bases are a match to TRBD1. The CDR3 consists of 14 residues. Germline lookup yields CDR1 SGHVS and CDR2 FQNEAQ. V lost 5 bases and J lost 8; bases outside the gene matches: 5. CDR3 coding DNA: TGTGCCAGCAGCCAAGGACAGGGGGGGGAAAAACTGTTTTTT. Its translation is CASSQGQGGEKLFF.

This chain links TRBV11-2 with TRBJ2-7; a possible D gene is TRBD2 (5 bases). This CDR3 has 14 residues. V lost 6 bases, J lost 2 bases, and 14 bases lay in between. The V gene's germline CDR1 is SGHAT and CDR2 FQNNGV. The CDR3 is CASSFILEAYEQYF. The CDR3 DNA sequence: TGTGCCAGCAGTTTCATCTTGGAGGCCTACGAGCAGTACTTC.

The rearrangement joins TRBV20-1 to TRBJ1-5; no firm D call. CDR3 length: 11 amino acids. CDR1 is DFQATT and CDR2 is SNEGSKA in the germline V gene (reference sequence). V was cut by 6 bases and J by 5 bases, with 8 bases left in between. Here the CDR3 DNA reads TGCAGTGCCGGGAGCCATCAGCCCCAGCATTTT. It specifies CSAGSHQPQHF.

J is TRBJ1-5 and V is TRBV6-2 or TRBV6-3; no clear D. Trimming cost V 2 bases and J 2 bases, with 7 bases left between them. CDR1 and CDR2 from the germline V gene are MNHEY and SVGEGT. The CDR3 is 14 amino acids. CDR3 region: CASSYMDGNQPQHF. The CDR3 DNA is TGTGCCAGCAGTTACATGGACGGCAATCAGCCCCAGCATTTT.

The chain carries TRBV7-6 and TRBJ1-3, with D unclear. This CDR3 region has 18 residues. V shed 4 bases and J shed 0 bases, with 19 bases lying between them. CDR1 and CDR2 (germline): SGHVS, FNYEAQ. For the CDR3, the DNA is TGTGCCAGCAGCTCACCCTCGTGGAGCCCTTACTCTGGAAACACCATATATTTT. Translated: CASSSPSWSPYSGNTIYF.

The chain uses TRBV15 and TRBJ1-5, with a possible D match to TRBD1 (5 bases). From germline, CDR1 is LNHNV and CDR2 YYDKDF (reference sequence). This CDR3 is built from 14 residues. The germline V and J ends were trimmed by 1 base and 6 bases, with 10 bases remaining between them. For the CDR3, the DNA is TGTGCCACCAGCAGAGTGGGGGGGATTCAGCCCCAGCATTTT. It encodes CATSRVGGIQPQHF.

The genes are TRBV5-8 and TRBJ1-4; D is unresolved. The CDR3 loop spans 15 amino acids. Trimming stripped 8 bases from V and 2 bases from J, with 16 bases between. Looked up from germline, CDR1 is SGHTS and CDR2 is YDEGEE. CDR3 in amino acids: CARLHRRVTNEKLFF. CDR3 bases: TGTGCCAGACTACACCGTAGGGTTACTAATGAAAAACTGTTTTTT.

This clone has only a few counts. This rearrangement joins TRBV5-6 to TRBJ1-5; TRBD1 agrees at 9 bases. The CDR3 loop spans 15 amino acids. CDR1 is SGHDT, CDR2 YYEEEE, per germline. Unmatched junction bases numbered 9, after V lost 4 bases and J lost 7 bases. The CDR3 protein is CASSGGQGVGQPQHF. In DNA, the CDR3 is TGTGCCAGCAGCGGGGGACAGGGAGTAGGGCAGCCCCAGCATTTT.

V usage is TRBV18 and J usage is TRBJ2-3; D is unclear. V was pared by 6 bases and J by 5 bases, with 15 bases between. This CDR3 contains 14 residues. Germline CDR1 and CDR2: KGHSH and LQKENI. This CDR3 is CASSLPLVGDTQYF. CDR3 DNA: TGTGCCAGCTCCCTCCCCCTCGTCGGAGATACGCAGTATTTT. Combining the CDR3 with reference TRBV18 and TRBJ2-3 gives the whole variable domain NAGVMQNPRHLVRRRGQEARLRCSPMKGHSHVYWYRQLPEEGLKFMVYLQKENIIDESGMPKERFSAEFPKEGPSILRIQQVVRGDSAAYFCASSLPLVGDTQYFGPGTRLTVL.

This sequence joins TRBV13 and TRBJ2-7; D gene ambiguous. The germline V and J ends were trimmed by 1 base and 5 bases, with 6 bases remaining between them. This CDR3 region has 12 residues. The germline V gene has CDR1 PRHDT and CDR2 FYEKMQ (reference sequence). CDR3 amino acids: CASSLAYHEQYF. The CDR3 DNA reads as TGTGCCAGCAGCTTAGCATATCACGAGCAGTACTTC.

This clone was counted once. The V gene is TRBV18, the J gene TRBJ2-1, with TRBD1 as a possible D gene (6 bases). V lost 3 bases and J lost 7, with 16 bases in between. Germline values: CDR1 KGHSH, CDR2 LQKENI. There are 15 residues in the CDR3. The CDR3 region is CASSPDRPMSNEQFF. Here the CDR3 DNA reads TGTGCCAGCTCACCCGACAGGCCCATGAGTAATGAGCAGTTCTTC.

This chain links TRBV7-6 with TRBJ2-5, with 11 bases aligning to TRBD2. The junction had 9 bases not matched to a gene; V was cut back by 1 base and J by 5 bases. The CDR3 length is 17 residues. Germline loops: CDR1 SGHVS, CDR2 FNYEAQ. The CDR3 protein is CASSLEAASGGRETQYF. CDR3 DNA: TGTGCCAGCAGCTTAGAGGCGGCTAGCGGGGGGCGGGAGACCCAGTACTTC.

This sequence joins TRBV7-2 and TRBJ2-3; a weak D match, TRBD1 (5 bases). Trimming stripped 5 bases from V and 4 bases from J, with 13 bases between. From germline, CDR1 is SGHTA and CDR2 FQGNSA. The CDR3 is 14 amino acids. The CDR3 coding sequence is TGTGCCAGCAGCCTCCAGGCAGGGCCAGATACGCAGTATTTT. This sequence encodes CASSLQAGPDTQYF.

The chain couples TRBV18 to TRBJ1-1, with D uncertain. This CDR3 comprises 18 residues. Germline loops: CDR1 KGHSH, CDR2 LQKENI. The V end was cut by 0 bases, the J end by 0 bases, with 17 bases between. The CDR3 bases are TGTGCCAGCTCACCACCCAACTACAGATTCCTTATGAACACTGAAGCTTTCTTT. As protein: CASSPPNYRFLMNTEAFF.

This rearrangement joins TRBV9 to TRBJ2-5, with 15 bases identical to TRBD2. Germline V CDR1 and CDR2: SGDLS, YYNGEE. J lost 5 bases, V lost 3 bases, and 8 bases had no gene match. CDR3 length equals 17 residues. As DNA, the CDR3 is TGTGCCAGCAGCGCCCTGGGACTAGCGGGGGGTGGCGAGACCCAGTACTTC. Amino acids: CASSALGLAGGGETQYF. Combining the CDR3 with reference TRBV9 and TRBJ2-5 gives the whole variable domain DSGVTQTPKHLITATGQRVTLRCSPRSGDLSVYWYQQSLDQGLQFLIQYYNGEERAKGNILERFSAQQFPDLHSELNLSSLELGDSALYFCASSALGLAGGGETQYFGPGTRLLVL.

This chain connects TRBV7-8 to TRBJ2-2, with 9 bases lining up with TRBD2. Germline-derived CDR1 and CDR2 are SGHVS and FQNEAQ. CDR3 size: 15 residues. V dropped 1 base and J dropped 5; count of bases not matched to a gene: 2. The CDR3, as DNA: TGTGCCAGCAGCTTAGGTCTAGCGGGGACCGGGGAGCTGTTTTTT. This sequence encodes CASSLGLAGTGELFF.

The rearrangement joins TRBV5-4 to TRBJ2-7; a possible D gene is TRBD2 (7 bases). This CDR3 spans 14 amino acids. Looked up from germline, CDR1 is SGHNT and CDR2 is YYREEE (reference sequence). Trimming pared 2 bases from V and 5 bases from J, leaving 14 bases between. CDR3: CASSFGGLSDEQYF. CDR3 DNA: TGTGCCAGCAGCTTCGGGGGGCTGTCGGACGAGCAGTACTTC.